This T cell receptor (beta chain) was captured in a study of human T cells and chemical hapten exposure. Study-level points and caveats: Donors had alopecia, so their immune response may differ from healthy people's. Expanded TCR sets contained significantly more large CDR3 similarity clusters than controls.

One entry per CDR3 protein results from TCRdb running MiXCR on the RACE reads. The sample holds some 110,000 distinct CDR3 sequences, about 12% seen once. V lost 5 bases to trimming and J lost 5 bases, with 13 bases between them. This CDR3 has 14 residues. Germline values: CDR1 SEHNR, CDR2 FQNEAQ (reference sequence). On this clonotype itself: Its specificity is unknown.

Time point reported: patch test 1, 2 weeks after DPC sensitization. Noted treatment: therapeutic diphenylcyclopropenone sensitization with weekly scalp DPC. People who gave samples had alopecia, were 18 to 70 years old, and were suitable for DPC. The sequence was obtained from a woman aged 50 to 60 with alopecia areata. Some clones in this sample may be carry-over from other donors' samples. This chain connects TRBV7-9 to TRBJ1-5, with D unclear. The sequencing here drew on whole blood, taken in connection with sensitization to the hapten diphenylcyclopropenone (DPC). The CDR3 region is CASSLPERDQPQHF. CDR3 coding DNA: TGTGCCAGCAGCCTCCCTGAGAGGGATCAGCCCCAGCATTTT.